This paragraph covers one T cell receptor beta chain sequence. Its antigen is unknown. Base qualities were left out, and no much larger clone turns up one base away. This sample was taken from a study of blood T cell repertoires in COVID-19 (dated by TCRdb to 2018 to 2021). Describing the broader study: Samples from collaborators originated in the United States, Italy and Spain and spanned both the acute and convalescent phases of COVID-19. The material from the prospective study consisted of cDNA or gDNA derived from T cells, B-cell-depleted T cells, or PBMCs. The dataset comprised deeply sampled blood TCRbeta repertoires from subjects exposed to, actively infected with, or recovered from COVID-19. The repertoires were made available in a free public database intended to serve as a resource for research on the immune response to SARS-CoV-2. Samples came from the ongoing ImmuneRACE study (first 160 participants) plus 1,254 subjects from 6 global collaborators. A de-identified subject ID, COVID-19 status, age in years and sex were almost always included in the sample metadata. Where available, HLA class I and class II types were taken from metadata supplied by the sample provider and were not determined by assay-based typing.

What the work shows at the level of the full study, not this receptor alone: The amount of clinical and demographic metadata varied by source and participant and was provided uncurated.

One collaborating source in Seattle enrolled patients during active infection and followed them longitudinally through the course of disease. Each collaborating institution followed its own protocols to collect whole blood in K2EDTA tubes. For TCRbeta analysis, collaborator samples were shipped as frozen whole blood, as isolated PBMCs, or as DNA extracted from either sample type. The immunoSEQ Assay, a bias-controlled multiplex PCR, was used to amplify TCRbeta CDR3 regions from genomic DNA. In the source study's methods: Within the assay, amplification of reference gene primers was used to estimate how many nucleated cells each sample contained. Sequence reads were collapsed and filtered to measure the absolute abundance of every unique TCRbeta CDR3 rearrangement. For each sample, productive Simpson clonality was calculated by taking the square root of Simpson's diversity index across productive rearrangements. TCRdb took over this immuneACCESS table, retaining in-frame rearrangements with V and J assigned. Such tables are incomplete; in checked studies, under half of the missing clones stem from an unresolved V gene, and the remainder is unexplained. V and J calls and clone size are given by that table; D and trimming were obtained from the DNA. Counted in this sample were around 90,000 clones; about 86% of them appeared once. Approximately 2% of the sample lies in the top ten.

The CDR3 runs 14 amino acids, cysteine and phenylalanine included. Of all the DNA, just the CDR3 is kept, 42 bases in frame from base 1. Compared with germline, V lacks 8 bases and J lacks 4 bases; bases without a gene match: 9. Looking up the germline V gene (reference sequence) yields CDR1 SEHNR and CDR2 FQNEAQ. The V and J segments used are TRBV7-9 and TRBJ2-7, and 9 junctional nucleotides match TRBD2. The clonotype comes from a man in his forties or fifties with COVID-19, enrolled during active disease. Sequencing was done on a sample of peripheral blood. Here is the DNA: TGTGCCAGCGGAACCGGGACTAGCATTTACGAGCAGTACTTC. Translated, it reads CASGTGTSIYEQYF.